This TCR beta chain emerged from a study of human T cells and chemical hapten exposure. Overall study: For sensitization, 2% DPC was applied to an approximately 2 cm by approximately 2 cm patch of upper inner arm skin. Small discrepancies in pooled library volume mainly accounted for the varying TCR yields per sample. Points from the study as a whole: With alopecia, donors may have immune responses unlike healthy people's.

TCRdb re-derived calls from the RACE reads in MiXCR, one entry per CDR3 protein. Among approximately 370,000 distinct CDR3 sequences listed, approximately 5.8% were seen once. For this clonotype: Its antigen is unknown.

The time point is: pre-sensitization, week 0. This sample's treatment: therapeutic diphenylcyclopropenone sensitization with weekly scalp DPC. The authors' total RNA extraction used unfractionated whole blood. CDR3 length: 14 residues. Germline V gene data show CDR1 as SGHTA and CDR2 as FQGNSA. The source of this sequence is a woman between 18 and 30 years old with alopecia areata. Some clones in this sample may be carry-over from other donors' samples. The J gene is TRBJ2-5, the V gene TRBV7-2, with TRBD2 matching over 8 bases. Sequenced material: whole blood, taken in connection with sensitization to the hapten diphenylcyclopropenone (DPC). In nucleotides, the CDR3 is TGTGGGACCCGGGGCGGGGGGCCCAGAGAGACCCAGTACTTC. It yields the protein CGTRGGGPRETQYF.